This T cell receptor (beta chain) came from a study of cytomegalovirus exposure and HLA in healthy donors (dated by TCRdb to the late 2010s). Regarding the study in general: According to an earlier analysis of 587 of the donors, about 180 million T cells yielded approximately 120 million unique TCR beta sequences and 276 Gb of sequence data. An early release that covered 500 to 800 HLA-typed donors contained around 300 gigabases of sequencing data and some 87 million unique TCR sequences. The genetic ancestry cluster associated with self-reported Caucasian donors included around 76% of the 300 to 400 genotyped donors. The study aimed to test whether signatures of past pathogen exposure could be identified by cataloging public T cell receptors. The study used immunosequencing to profile the T cell repertoires of more than 650 subjects and linked those repertoires to cytomegalovirus serostatus. Besides the first cohort of 500 to 700 subjects, a separate validation cohort made up of over 100 different subjects was used. To predict cytomegalovirus infection status, the study combined high-throughput TCR immunosequencing, statistical association of individual TCRs with disease status, and machine learning. In a later analysis, previously published TCR beta repertoires from 550 to 750 donors were re-analyzed and high-resolution HLA genotyping was added so that TCR occurrence patterns could be studied. Rather than drawing on any new phenotypic data, the later analysis identified candidate immune exposures from TCR beta sequences and the way those sequences occurred across donors. To decide whether each TCR beta V gene segment behaved as functional or pseudogenic, an earlier analysis of some 570 of the donors relied on high-throughput TCR beta sequencing. Alongside the repertoire data, information on donor age, sex, ethnicity and CMV serostatus was compiled. In a later genetic analysis, genome-wide SNP genotypes for about three fifths of the roughly 670 donors were used, and that subset was treated as a discovery cohort. Every discovery cohort repertoire had been produced on one sequencing platform. HLA typing covered class I and class II loci at four-digit resolution. Typing coverage varied by locus: roughly 620-630 donors for A, B, C, DRB1 and DQB1; about 520 for DQA1; some 610 for DPA1; about 450 for DPB1. Five DR-DQ haplotypes were treated as single units for association and clustering because of strong linkage in the cohort. Among almost 400 genotyped donors of the cohort, an average of approximately 240,000 unique TCR beta nucleotide sequences were sequenced per donor, roughly a sixth of them non-productive.

Broader findings and caveats from the paper: A further reported finding was that TCR beta sequences accurately predicted the HLA-A and HLA-B alleles for most subjects in the first cohort. Only TCR beta chains were sequenced in this cohort, and the absence of alpha or paired-chain data limited detectable features. Correlated functional status among segregating V segments might reflect linkage disequilibrium, but an unknown experimental factor could not be ruled out. A later analysis found that TCR association rates varied across HLA loci, with DRB1 alleles showing the most associated TCRs and HLA-C alleles the fewest. In a later analysis, most CMV-associated TCR beta chains were found to appear HLA-restricted, with HLA associations seemingly driven largely by CMV exposure. While some public TCRs were present in many individuals, most TCR sequences turned up only very rarely across donors. A later analysis reported that several top co-occurrence clusters appeared linked to parvovirus B19, influenza, CMV and Epstein-Barr virus. Three of the identified cytomegalovirus-associated TCR beta chains were confirmed in vitro to be specific for cytomegalovirus antigens. Some IMGT-functional V segments, including TRBV6-2 and TRBV6-3, could not be distinguished by the 87-base-pair reads and were therefore excluded. The authors suggested that the approach could potentially be generalized to other disease states and immunological phenotypes. For the cohort, immune exposure information was limited to CMV serostatus. Because some donors lacked HLA typing at each locus, the association tests relied only on the typed subset. At a false discovery rate of 0.05, a later analysis linked roughly 17,000 TCR beta sequences to specific HLA alleles. The earlier analysis of nearly 600 of the donors excluded some 15 rarely observed V segments, including chromosome 9 orphons, because counts were too low. The classifier was reported to diagnose cytomegalovirus status with high specificity and sensitivity in both the original cohort and the validation cohort. An earlier analysis of approximately 530 of the donors showed that most TCR beta V segments appeared in productive rearrangements either about 87% or about 30% of the time, which broadly matched IMGT annotations. A later analysis found that HLA-associated TCR beta chains were more clonally expanded and had lower generation probabilities than equally common non-associated chains. V-gene and J-gene trimming of TCR beta chains was associated with a missense DCLRE1C variant in a later genetic analysis, and the association was replicated in an independent cohort. A later genetic analysis reported fewer N-insertions in productive TCRs among donors in an Asian-associated ancestry cluster than the roughly 720-donor mean. The study listed 164 TCR beta chains as associated with cytomegalovirus. The presence/absence analyses assumed that sequencing depth was roughly uniform across donors, and that assumption may not be true. Assigning TCR associations to individual alleles was difficult when HLA alleles, especially DR and DQ, strongly co-occurred. A cluster of highly shared sequence variants was judged likely to represent a technical artifact of the sequencing pipeline.

About this clone: Which antigen it targets is not known. The record has no base qualities; no much larger clone is one base away.

Compared with germline, V lacks 1 base and J lacks 1 base; bases without a gene match: 4. Sequences SGHVS (CDR1) and FQNEAQ (CDR2) are obtained from the germline V gene. The CDR3 holds 17 amino acids from the cysteine to the phenylalanine. The sequence is cut down to CDR3 DNA, 51 bases in frame from base 1. The cohort consisted of hundreds of healthy bone marrow donors. All cohort members were sampled while nominally healthy, although unrecorded immune exposures were likely present. The donor was CMV seronegative and was included in the group of several hundred seronegative cohort members. A peripheral blood sample was collected from each donor, and TCR beta sequencing was performed on peripheral blood mononuclear cells. Genomic DNA extraction from the blood cell samples was performed with the Qiagen DNeasy Blood Extraction Kit. Library preparation used the immunoSEQ multiplex PCR assay. For the multiplex PCR, a mixture combining 60 forward primers for TCR Vbeta segments and 13 reverse primers for TCR Jbeta segments was used. The CDR3 region of rearranged TCR beta genes was amplified from genomic DNA with a multiplex PCR assay. Amplified TCR beta libraries were sequenced as 87-base-pair reads on the Illumina HiSeq System. The published analysis was carried out like this. A later analysis tallied some 79 million unique TCR beta chains across the 640 or so repertoires, and about 10 million of those chains were shared by two or more donors. A nearest-neighbor algorithm error-corrected the raw reads and collapsed the reads into unique sequences, merging closely related sequences to remove PCR and sequencing errors. V, D and J gene segments were assigned by aligning CDR3 sequences to IMGT reference sequences. For a sequence to be retained, at least a six-nucleotide match to both a V gene segment and a J gene segment was required. A rearrangement counted as productive if the CDR3 had no stop codons and remained in frame with V and J, and every other rearrangement counted as non-productive. CDR3 was defined by IMGT convention, running from the second conserved V-encoded cysteine to the conserved J-encoded phenylalanine. In an earlier analysis of roughly 580 of the donors, sequences lacking an unambiguous match to a single V gene segment were excluded. In an earlier analysis of some 590 of the donors, a V segment was called functional when productive rearrangements were above 56.7%, and segregating when the standard deviation between donors exceeded 5%. A statistical classification framework was built for diagnosing cytomegalovirus status from the catalog of TCR beta chain sequences. In a later analysis, TCR nucleotide sequences were compared against IMGT/GENE-DB human TR gene sequences so that V and J genes could be assigned. Using the TCRdist pipeline, a later analysis assigned CDR3 sequences along with most-parsimonious VDJ recombination scenarios. In a later analysis, each TCR beta chain was defined by its CDR3 amino acid sequence together with its V-gene family, and reads without a unique V-gene family were excluded. As a way to deal with suspected cross-contamination and a sequencing artifact, a later analysis dropped 640 or so nucleotide sequences that were highly shared and had low generation probability. A later analysis calculated a clonal expansion index for each public chain from normalized within-repertoire ranks of inferred template counts. In a later analysis, generation probabilities were computed using a VDJ recombination model fitted to out-of-frame rearrangements, and the results were checked against IGoR. A later analysis scored TCR-TCR, TCR-HLA and TCR-CMV co-occurrence with hypergeometric tests, applying a repertoire-size bias correction to TCR pairs. False discovery rates were estimated in a later analysis by permuting HLA or CMV assignments 20 times. A later analysis grouped co-occurring TCRs with DBSCAN, adding TCRdist sequence similarity when clustering within HLA-allele-positive subsets. Co-occurrence clustering excluded repertoires with fewer than 30,000 or more than 120,000 public chains, plus five with anomalous nucleotide sharing. TCRdb took this table from immuneACCESS and kept in-frame rearrangements with V and J called. Such tables lack part of the clones; where checked against another copy, unresolved V genes explain under half of the gap, and the rest is unexplained. V, J and clone size are those of that table, while D and trimming were read from the DNA. This sample is represented by a few hundred thousand clones; over 70% of them were singletons. The ten largest clones add up to 0.3% of the sample.

Sequences were obtained from PBMCs. The sequence came from a girl aged 2 to 9 in good health and CMV-seronegative. Here the chain combines TRBV7-8 and TRBJ2-1; 10 nucleotides in the junction match TRBD2. The base sequence is TGTGCCAGCAGCTTAGGGGGAGCGGGGGGGTCCTACAATGAGCAGTTCTTC. Translated, this gives CASSLGGAGGSYNEQFF.